This TCR beta chain is from a study of CD8+CD57+ T cells in acquired aplastic anemia. Study information: Sorted CD4+ plus CD8+ cells gave DNA averaging around 3 ug.

Genomic DNA templated the TCR beta VDJ and CDR3 profiling. In TCRdb, the reads were re-called with MiXCR into one record per CDR3 protein. Of roughly 130,000 distinct CDR3 sequences listed, 48% are singletons. V gave up 8 bases and J gave up 10 bases; unmatched junction bases: 17. Germline CDR1 and CDR2: WNHNN and SYGVQD (reference sequence). The CDR3 covers 17 residues. V usage is TRBV10-1 and J usage is TRBJ2-2; the match to TRBD2 covers 12 bases. This receptor was taken from a human donor in good health, serving as a control. Input material: sorted CD4+, CD8+, or CD8+CD57+ T cells (not recorded which) from PBMCs. In DNA form, the CDR3 reads TGCGCCAGCGGGGGGTCTGAAGCTAGCGGGAGGGTTGAGGAGCTGTTTTTT. Translated, it gives CASGGSEASGRVEELFF.